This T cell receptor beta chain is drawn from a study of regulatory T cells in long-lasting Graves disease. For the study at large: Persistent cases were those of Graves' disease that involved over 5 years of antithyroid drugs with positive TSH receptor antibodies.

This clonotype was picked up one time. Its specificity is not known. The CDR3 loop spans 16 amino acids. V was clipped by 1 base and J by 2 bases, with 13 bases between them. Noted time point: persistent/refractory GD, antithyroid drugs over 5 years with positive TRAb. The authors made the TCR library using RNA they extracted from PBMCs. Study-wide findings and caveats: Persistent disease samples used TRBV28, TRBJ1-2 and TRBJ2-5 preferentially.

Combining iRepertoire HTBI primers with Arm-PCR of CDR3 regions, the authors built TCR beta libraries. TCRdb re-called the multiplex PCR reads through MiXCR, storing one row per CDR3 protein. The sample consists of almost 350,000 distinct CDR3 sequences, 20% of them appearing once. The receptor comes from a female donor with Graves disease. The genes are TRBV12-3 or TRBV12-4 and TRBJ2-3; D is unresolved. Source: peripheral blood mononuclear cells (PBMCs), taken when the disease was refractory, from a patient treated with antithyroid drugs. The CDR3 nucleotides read TGTGCCAGCAGTTTAGTTTCAACCTTGGCCACAGATACGCAGTATTTT. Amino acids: CASSLVSTLATDTQYF.